This TCR beta chain derives from a study of spatial heterogeneity in lung cancer. Overall study findings and caveats: Blood contained ubiquitous expanded tumor TCRs more at resection than at follow-up.

TCRdb reprocessed the 5' RACE reads via MiXCR and lists one record per CDR3 protein. The repertoire consists of approximately 27,000 distinct CDR3 sequences, with around 6.1% occurring once and the leading ten covering 20% to 25%. The time point is: blood at routine non-recurrence follow-up after resection. The authors sequenced whole RNA from tumor, nontumor lung or frozen PBMC without sorting. CDR3 length equals 15 residues. Germline V CDR1 and CDR2: LGHNA, YSLEER. V lost 4 bases to trimming and J lost 1 base; unmatched junction nucleotides: 4. The sample holds many counts of this clonotype. Its antigen remains unidentified.

The V and J genes are TRBV4-3 and TRBJ1-5; 7 nucleotides align to TRBD1. Specimen: PBMCs, collected at follow-up. The sequence was collected from a male donor with early-stage non-small cell lung cancer. DNA of the CDR3: TGCGCCAGCAGCCCCGACAGGGTGAGCAATCAGCCCCAGCATTTT. As protein: CASSPDRVSNQPQHF.